This TCR beta chain was identified in a study of regulatory T cells in long-lasting Graves disease. Arm-PCR with iRepertoire HTBI primers amplified the CDR3 regions for these TCR beta libraries. Per the original methods: Analysis of the samples identified approximately 63 TRBV and roughly 13 TRBJ segments. In TCRdb, the multiplex PCR reads were re-called with MiXCR into one record per CDR3 protein. TCRdb, rather than the study authors, made the V and J calls. The sample carries roughly 260,000 distinct CDR3 sequences, around 19% recorded once. This clonotype was observed a few times. Being one base from a much bigger clone, this may be a read error. The CDR3 has 12 amino acids. Germline lookup yields CDR1 SNHLY and CDR2 FYNNEI. Trimming pared 6 bases from V and 3 bases from J, leaving 9 bases between. Time point: newly diagnosed GD, antithyroid drugs for less than 3 months. Researchers made the TCR library from RNA that was extracted from PBMCs.

The same sample was also used in a study of T cells in Graves' hyperthyroidism and ophthalmopathy. That work adds: The TCR CDR3 first-round RT-PCR relied on the HTBI primer set. The model made its ophthalmopathy prediction, and onset followed a median around six months later.

This TCR derives from a woman between 25 and 40 years old with Graves disease. The input for sequencing was peripheral blood mononuclear cells (PBMCs), taken at new diagnosis, from a patient treated with antithyroid drugs. This chain joins TRBV2 and TRBJ2-7, with no clear D. The CDR3 loop reads CASRDDGYEQYF. CDR3 sequence (DNA): TGTGCCAGCAGGGACGACGGCTACGAGCAGTACTTC.